These T cell receptor beta chains were read from a single sample in a study of radiotherapy plus CTLA-4 blockade in lung cancer. Profiling relied on immunoSEQ multiplex PCR, and the TCRdb table lists in-frame clones only, not all of them. The sample yields tens of thousands of clones, under 85% seen once. Sample: peripheral blood, taken from a patient treated with radiotherapy plus ipilimumab. The receptors come from a human donor with non-small cell lung cancer who had stable disease on radiotherapy plus ipilimumab. The CDR3 runs from the conserved cysteine through the conserved F or W.

v_gene,len,CDR3aa
TRBV18,15,CASSPGTGKEEKLFF
TRBV7-6,16,CASSLYLTSSYNEQFF
TRBV13,17,CASSLSRLDAGTGELFF
TRBV18,16,CASSSAVGTTLVEQYF
TRBV19,16,CASSPRQGSTNEKLFF
TRBV5-6,16,CASSPTVRLGYNEQFF
TRBV7-8,15,CASSSRQGYNSPLHF
TRBV7-6,14,CASSSRGPDYEQYF
TRBV5-4,15,CASSPKGGGSYEQYF
TRBV28,16,CASSPSGRPRTDTQYF
TRBV6-1,13,CASSEPYRGGYTF
TRBV29-1,15,CSVEGQPSANYGYTF
TRBV6-6,12,CASSSQRRTQHF
TRBV30,14,CAWKILIPNTEAFF
TRBV5-1,14,CASSWEMTGYGYTF
TRBV19,14,CASSMGTSPETQYF
TRBV11-3,15,CASSSRTGGKDEQYF
TRBV2,11,CASSVRYEQYF
TRBV30,15,CAWSVGAGPNYGYTF
TRBV29-1,13,CSVGSGGYNEQFF
TRBV5-4,12,CASSLVGLGYTF
TRBV6-6,16,CASSQQRGRTNEKLFF
TRBV18,14,CASSQQGAGQPQHF
TRBV9,16,CASSVAQGFLNSPLHF